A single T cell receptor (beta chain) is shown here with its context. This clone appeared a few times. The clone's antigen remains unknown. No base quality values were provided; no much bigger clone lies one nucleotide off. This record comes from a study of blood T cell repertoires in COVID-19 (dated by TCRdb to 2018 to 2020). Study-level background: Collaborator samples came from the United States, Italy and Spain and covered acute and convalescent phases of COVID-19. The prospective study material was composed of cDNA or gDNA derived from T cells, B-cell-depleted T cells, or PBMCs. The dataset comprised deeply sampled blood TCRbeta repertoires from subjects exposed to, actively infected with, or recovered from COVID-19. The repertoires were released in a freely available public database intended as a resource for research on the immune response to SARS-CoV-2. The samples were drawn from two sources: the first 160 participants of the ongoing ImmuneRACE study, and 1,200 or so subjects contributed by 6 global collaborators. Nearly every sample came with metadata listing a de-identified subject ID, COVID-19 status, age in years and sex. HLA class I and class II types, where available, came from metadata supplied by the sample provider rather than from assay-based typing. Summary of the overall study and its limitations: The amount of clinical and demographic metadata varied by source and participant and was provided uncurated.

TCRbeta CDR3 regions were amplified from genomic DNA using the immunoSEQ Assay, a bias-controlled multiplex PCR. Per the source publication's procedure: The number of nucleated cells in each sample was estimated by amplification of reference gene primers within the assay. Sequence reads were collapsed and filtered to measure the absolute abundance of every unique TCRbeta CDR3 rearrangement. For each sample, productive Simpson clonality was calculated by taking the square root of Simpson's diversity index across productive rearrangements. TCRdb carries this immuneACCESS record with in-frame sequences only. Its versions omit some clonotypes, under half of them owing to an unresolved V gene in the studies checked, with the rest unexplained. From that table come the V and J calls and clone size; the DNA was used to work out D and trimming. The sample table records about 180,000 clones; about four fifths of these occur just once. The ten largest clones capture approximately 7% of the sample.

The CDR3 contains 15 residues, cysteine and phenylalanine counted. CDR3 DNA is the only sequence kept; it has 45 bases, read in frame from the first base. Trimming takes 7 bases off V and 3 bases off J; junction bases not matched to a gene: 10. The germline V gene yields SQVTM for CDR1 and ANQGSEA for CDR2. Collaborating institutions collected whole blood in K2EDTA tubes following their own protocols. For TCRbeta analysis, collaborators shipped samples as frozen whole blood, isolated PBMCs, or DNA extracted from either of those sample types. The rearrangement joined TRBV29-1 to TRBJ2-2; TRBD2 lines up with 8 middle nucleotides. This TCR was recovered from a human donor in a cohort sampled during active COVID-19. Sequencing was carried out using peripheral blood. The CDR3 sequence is CSARRGGLDTGELFF. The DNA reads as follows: TGCAGCGCCCGACGGGGGGGGTTGGACACCGGGGAGCTGTTTTTT.